These 6 T cell receptor beta chains were all obtained from the same sample, sequenced in a study of OX40 agonist ivuxolimab in advanced cancers. Library creation used the immunoSEQ multiplex PCR assay. TCRdb re-hosts the immuneACCESS table, in-frame sequences only. Its copies lack some clones; in the studies checked, an unresolved V gene accounts for under half of them, and the cause for the rest is not known. The sample data list about 61,000 clones, and approximately 90% of these were observed just once. 20% to 30% of the sample belongs to the ten largest clones. The sequenced sample was CD4+ or CD8+ T cells sorted from blood, obtained in a trial of the OX40 agonist ivuxolimab. The receptors shown here come from an adult with an advanced solid tumor such as melanoma, head and neck, liver or kidney cancer.

The V and J genes are TRBV28 and TRBJ2-1, with 12 bases lining up with TRBD2. The CDR3 spans 16 residues. J was trimmed by 4 bases and V by 5 bases; bases with no gene match: 6. CDR1 is MDHEN, CDR2 SYDVKM, per germline. The CDR3 spells CASSPKGLAGYNEQFF. Written as DNA, the CDR3 is TGTGCCAGCAGTCCAAAGGGACTAGCGGGTTACAATGAGCAGTTCTTC.

The chain employs TRBV28 and TRBJ2-1, with 10 positions matching TRBD1. Trimming cost V 3 bases and J 3 bases; bases outside gene matches: 5. The CDR3 consists of 16 residues. CDR1 is MDHEN and CDR2 is SYDVKM in the germline V gene. The CDR3 DNA follows: TGTGCCAGCAGTTTCCCGTGGACAGGGGGCTACAATGAGCAGTTCTTC. This codes for CASSFPWTGGYNEQFF.

This chain connects TRBV4-1 to TRBJ1-4, with D possibly matching TRBD1 (5 bases). The CDR3 sequence is 12 residues long. V was trimmed by 2 bases and J by 7 bases, leaving 5 bases between them. Per germline, CDR1 MGHRA and CDR2 YSYEKL. CDR3 nucleotide sequence: TGCGCCAGCAGCCAAAGGGGTGAAAAACTGTTTTTT. Translation gives CASSQRGEKLFF.

The chain has TRBV27 and TRBJ1-2; D unclear. The CDR3 spans 13 residues. The germline CDR1 and CDR2 sequences are MNHEY and SMNVEV (reference sequence). V gave up 5 bases and J gave up 0 bases, with 7 bases separating them. CDR3 sequence reads: CASSPLTNYGYTF. The CDR3 region has the DNA TGTGCCAGCAGTCCCTTGACTAACTATGGCTACACCTTC.

This clone was seen just once. The gene calls are TRBV6-1 and TRBJ1-5, with D unclear. Germline CDR1 MNHNS, CDR2 SASEGT. Trimming left V 2 bases short and J 0 bases short, with 5 bases between. The CDR3 runs to 14 residues. The CDR3 nucleotides are TGTGCCAGCAGTGAATGGAATAGCAATCAGCCCCAGCATTTT. Translating it yields CASSEWNSNQPQHF.

The chain carries TRBV7-3 and TRBJ1-6; D call uncertain. The V gene's germline CDR1 is SGHTA and CDR2 FQGTGA. The CDR3 contains 14 residues. Trimming shortened V by 3 bases and J by 9 bases, and 12 bases separated the two germline ends. CDR3 sequence (DNA): TGTGCCAGCAGCTTTACCGATGACGGTTCACCCCTCCACTTT. This gives the protein CASSFTDDGSPLHF.